One TCR beta chain is described in this entry. What it binds is unknown. Primers for the PCR totalled 60 Vbeta and 13 Jbeta. Authors' methods: An analysis performed later counted 81 million or so unique TCR beta chains (approximately 12 million of them shared). TCRdb's copy holds only in-frame clones and misses some; the assay was immunoSEQ multiplex PCR. That table supplies the V and J calls and clone size; D and trimming were determined from the DNA. Its listing shows around 37,000 clones. CDR3 length equals 16 residues. Germline V gene lookup returns CDR1 SNHLY and CDR2 FYNNEI. Trimming shortened V by 4 bases and J by 3 bases, and 16 bases separated the two germline ends. This sample was included in a study of cytomegalovirus exposure and HLA in healthy donors. Study-level background: In an early release, HLA-typed donors contributed some 88 million unique TCR sequences. Of about 400 genotyped donors, about 80% clustered with self-reported Caucasian donors.

Study-wide results and caveats: V- and J-gene trimming in TCR beta was tied to a missense DCLRE1C variant by an analysis performed later.

Material for sequencing was PBMCs. This chain uses TRBV2 with TRBJ1-3; D remains ambiguous. The receptor was derived from a human donor in good health. CDR3 loop: CASSATWADYGNTIYF. Here the CDR3 DNA reads TGTGCCAGCAGTGCGACGTGGGCTGATTATGGAAACACCATATATTTT.